The T cell receptor (beta chain) described here comes from a study of CD4+ T cells in melanoma. This CDR3 contains 19 residues. Germline V gene lookup returns CDR1 SGHTA and CDR2 FQGNSA. V was pared by 5 bases and J by 3 bases, with 26 bases between. Assay used: immunoSEQ multiplex PCR; TCRdb lists only in-frame clones, some missing. The sample records about 6,600 clones, approximately 70% being singletons. Findings and limits, study-wide: CD8+ T cell, macrophage and B cell function reportedly correlated with neoantigen-specific CD4+ T cells. Diverse differentiation states were reported for melanoma neoantigen-specific CD4+ T cells.

Worth noting for this clone: The antigen is unknown.

The chain carries TRBV7-2 and TRBJ1-5, with a possible D match to TRBD1 (5 bases). This TCR came from a human donor with melanoma. Sequencing was carried out using cells from a culture (not recorded whether cultured in vitro). The CDR3 coding sequence is TGTGCCAGCAGCAGCGGACTCGGAATTAGGGGTTATAACAATCAGCCCCAGCATTTT. Protein sequence: CASSSGLGIRGYNNQPQHF.